This TCR beta chain stems from a study of blood T cell repertoires in COVID-19. Study context: Sample material is recorded as cDNA or gDNA derived from T cells, B-cell-depleted T cells, or PBMCs.

This clone was counted only a few times. Original processing methods: Cell counts per sample came from amplifying reference gene primers. TCRdb's copy holds only in-frame clones and misses some; the assay was immunoSEQ multiplex PCR. V and J calls and clone size are copied from that table; D and trimming were computed from the DNA. Here the sample spans about 100,000 clones, approximately 90% being singletons. V gave up 5 bases and J gave up 3 bases, with 14 bases separating them. The germline V gene encodes CDR1 SNHLY and CDR2 FYNNEI. The CDR3 spans 15 residues. The TCR sequence derives from a woman at least 80 years old with acute or convalescent COVID-19. The chain links TRBV2 to TRBJ1-5, with a weak D call TRBD1 (5 bases). The sequencing input was peripheral blood. The CDR3 nucleotides read TGTGCCAGCAGTCCTACGGACATTCCCAATCAGCCCCAGCATTTT. Its protein is CASSPTDIPNQPQHF. Using reference TRBV2 and TRBJ1-5 for the parts outside the CDR3, the full variable domain is EPEVTQTPSHQVTQMGQEVILRCVPISNHLYFYWYRQILGQKVEFLVSFYNNEISEKSEIFDDQFSVERPDGSNFTLKIRSTKLEDSAMYFCASSPTDIPNQPQHFGDGTRLSIL.